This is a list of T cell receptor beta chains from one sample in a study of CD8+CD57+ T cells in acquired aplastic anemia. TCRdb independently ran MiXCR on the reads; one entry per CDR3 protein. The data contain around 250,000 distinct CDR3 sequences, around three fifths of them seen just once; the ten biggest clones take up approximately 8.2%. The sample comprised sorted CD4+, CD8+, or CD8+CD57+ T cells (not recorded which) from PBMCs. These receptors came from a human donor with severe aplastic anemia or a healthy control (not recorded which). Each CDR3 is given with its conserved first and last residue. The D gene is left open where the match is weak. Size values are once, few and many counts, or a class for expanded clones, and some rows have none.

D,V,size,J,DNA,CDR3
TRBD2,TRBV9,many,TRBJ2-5,TGTGCCAGCAGCGGCCGACTAGCGGGGGGCCCAGAGACCCAGTACTTC,CASSGRLAGGPETQYF
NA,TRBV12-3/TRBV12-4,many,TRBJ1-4,TGTGCCAGCACCCCGGGCTTGCGAAATGAAAAACTGTTTTTT,CASTPGLRNEKLFF
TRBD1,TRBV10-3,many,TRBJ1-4,TGTGCCATCAGCCTTATACCGGGACAGATAAATGAAAAACTGTTTTTT,CAISLIPGQINEKLFF
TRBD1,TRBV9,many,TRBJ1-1,TGTGCCAGCAGCCCCGGACAGGGAGAAGCTTTCTTT,CASSPGQGEAFF
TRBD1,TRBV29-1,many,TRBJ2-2,TGCAGCCCTTCCGTCGAGGGACAGGTCACCGGGGAGCTGTTTTTT,CSPSVEGQVTGELFF
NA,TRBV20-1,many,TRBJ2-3,TGCAGTGCTAGAGTAGTGGGGGCCACAGATACGCAGTATTTT,CSARVVGATDTQYF
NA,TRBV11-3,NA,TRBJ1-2,TGTGCCAGCAGCCAAGATGAGCACAGGGACTATGGCTACACCTTC,CASSQDEHRDYGYTF
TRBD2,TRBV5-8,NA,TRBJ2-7,TGTGCCAGCAGCTCGGGACTAGCGGGAGCTTGGAACGACGAGCAGTACTTC,CASSSGLAGAWNDEQYF
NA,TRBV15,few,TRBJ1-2,TGTGCCACCAGCAGAGGTGCATCGCCGCCGGGAGGTAGAGGCTACACCTTC,CATSRGASPPGGRGYTF
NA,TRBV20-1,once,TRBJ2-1,TGCAGTGCGGATAGAATAGAGGAGCAGTTCTTC,CSADRIEEQFF
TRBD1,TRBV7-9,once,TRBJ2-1,TGTGCCAGCAGCGCACGTGGACAGGTACACAATGAGCAGTTCTTC,CASSARGQVHNEQFF
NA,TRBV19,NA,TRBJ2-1,TGTGCCGGTAGTGTGACTAGTTCGGACAATGAGCAGTTCTTC,CAGSVTSSDNEQFF
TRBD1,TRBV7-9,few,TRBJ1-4,TGTGCCAGCAGCTTAGAACAGGGGGCTAATGAAAAACTGTTTTTT,CASSLEQGANEKLFF
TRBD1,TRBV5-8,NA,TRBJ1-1,TGTGCCAGCAGCTTACCGACAGGGGACACTGAAGCTTTCTTT,CASSLPTGDTEAFF
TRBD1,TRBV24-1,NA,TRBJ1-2,TGTGCCACCAGTGCCGATGCGGACAGGGCTAACTATGGCTACACCTTC,CATSADADRANYGYTF
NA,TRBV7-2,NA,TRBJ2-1,TGTGCCAGCAGGTCCGAGGGCGAGCAGTTCTTC,CASRSEGEQFF
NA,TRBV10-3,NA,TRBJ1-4,TGTGCCATCAGGGAAGGGACGGGATCGCGTGAAAAACTGTTTTTT,CAIREGTGSREKLFF
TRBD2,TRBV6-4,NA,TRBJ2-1,TGTGCCAGCAGTGACCCGACTAGCGGGGGGAATGAGCAGTTCTTC,CASSDPTSGGNEQFF
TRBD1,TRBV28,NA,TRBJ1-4,TGTGCCAGCACTGCGCTTACAGGGGATCCAGCAACTAATGAAAAACTGTTTTTT,CASTALTGDPATNEKLFF
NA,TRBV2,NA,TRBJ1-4,TGTGCCAGCAGTGGGCAGGGAAACGAAAAACTGTTTTTT,CASSGQGNEKLFF
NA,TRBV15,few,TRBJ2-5,TGTGCCACCAGCAGAGATAGGCGGCTCGGGGAGACCCAGTACTTC,CATSRDRRLGETQYF
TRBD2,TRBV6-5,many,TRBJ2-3,TGTGCCAGCAGTTACTCCCCTACTAGCGCTACGCAGTATTTT,CASSYSPTSATQYF
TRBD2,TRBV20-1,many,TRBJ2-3,TGCAGTGCTAGTCGGCCCTTTCCCAGCGGGGGGTTTGGGGGAGATACGCAGTATTTT,CSASRPFPSGGFGGDTQYF
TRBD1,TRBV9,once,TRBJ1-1,TGTGCCAGCAGCGCCGGACAGGGGGGGAACACTGAAGCTTTCTTT,CASSAGQGGNTEAFF
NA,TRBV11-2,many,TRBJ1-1,TGTGCCAGCAGCCCTTCACGGGGGGCAAGAGAGGACACTGAAGCTTTCTTT,CASSPSRGAREDTEAFF
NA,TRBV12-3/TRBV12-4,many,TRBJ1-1,TGTGCCAGCACAACTCTGACCCGGATGAACACTGAAGCTTTCTTT,CASTTLTRMNTEAFF
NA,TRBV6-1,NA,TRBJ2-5,TGTGCCAGCAGTGAGACCCAGTACTTC,CASSETQYF
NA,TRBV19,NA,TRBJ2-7,TGTGCCAGTATGGTGCGGTCTAATGGCTACGAGCAGTACTTC,CASMVRSNGYEQYF
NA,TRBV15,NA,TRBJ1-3,TGTGCCACCAGCAGAGGTCCTGGAAACACCATATATTTT,CATSRGPGNTIYF
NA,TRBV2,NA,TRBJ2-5,TGTGCCAGCAGGGTAGCGGTTGTCCAAGAGACCCAGTACTTC,CASRVAVVQETQYF
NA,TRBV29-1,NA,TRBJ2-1,TGCAGCGTTGGAGGAGGGGCAGCCGCCTACAATGAGCAGTTCTTC,CSVGGGAAAYNEQFF
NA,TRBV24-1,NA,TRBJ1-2,TGTGCCACCAGTGACGCCTCGGCGGGGAACTATGGCTACACCTTC,CATSDASAGNYGYTF
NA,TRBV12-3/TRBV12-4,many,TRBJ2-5,TGTGCCAGCAGAGTCGCAGGACAAGAGACCCAGTACTTC,CASRVAGQETQYF
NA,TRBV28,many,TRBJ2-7,TGTGCCAGCAGCTCCACAGGGTTACTTTCCTACGAGCAGTACTTC,CASSSTGLLSYEQYF
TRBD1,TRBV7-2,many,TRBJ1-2,TGTGCCAGCAGTTCGGACAGGGCACACTATGGCTACACCTTC,CASSSDRAHYGYTF
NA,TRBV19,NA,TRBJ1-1,TGTGCCAGTAGCTACTTCTTCGGGGGGAACACTGAAGCTTTCTTT,CASSYFFGGNTEAFF
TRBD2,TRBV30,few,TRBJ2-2,TGTGCCTGGAGTGGGGGGGGTAACACCGGGGAGCTGTTTTTT,CAWSGGGNTGELFF
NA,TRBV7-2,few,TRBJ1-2,TGTGCCAGCAGCTTCGAGGGACAAACCATCTTC,CASSFEGQTIF
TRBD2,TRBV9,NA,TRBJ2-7,TGTGCCAGCAGCGTAGGAGTAGCGGGAGAGAGGAAGTACTTC,CASSVGVAGERKYF
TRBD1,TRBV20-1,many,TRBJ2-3,TGCAGTGCTGGTGGGGCCCCGACAGGGATTGATACGCAGTATTTT,CSAGGAPTGIDTQYF
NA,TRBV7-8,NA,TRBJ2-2,TGTGCCAGCAGCTTAGTCGGCAAGAACACCGGGGAGCTGTTTTTT,CASSLVGKNTGELFF
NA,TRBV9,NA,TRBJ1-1,TGTGCCAGCAAGCGGGAAGTTGGTGCGGAAGCTTTCTTT,CASKREVGAEAFF
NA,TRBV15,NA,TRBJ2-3,TGTGCCACCAGCAGAGGGGTTACTAGCACAGATACGCAGTATTTT,CATSRGVTSTDTQYF
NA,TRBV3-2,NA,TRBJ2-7,NA,CASSRFGTGAYEQYF
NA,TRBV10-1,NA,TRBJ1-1,TGCGCCAGCAGTGAGTCTGGGGTCCAAGGGACTGAAGCTTTCTTT,CASSESGVQGTEAFF
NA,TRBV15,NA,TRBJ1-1,TGTGCCACCAGCATGGGGCTGGGGTTTGCCACTGAAGCTTTCTTT,CATSMGLGFATEAFF
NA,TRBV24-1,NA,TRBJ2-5,TGTGCCACCAGTGATCCCGGGGAGACCCAGTACTTC,CATSDPGETQYF
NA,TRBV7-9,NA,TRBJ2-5,TGTGCCAGCAGCTTAATGGGAGAGACCCAGTACTTC,CASSLMGETQYF
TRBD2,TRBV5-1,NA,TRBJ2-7,TGCGCCAGCAGCTTGCCGCGTAGCGGGAGTGTGCACGAGCAGTACTTC,CASSLPRSGSVHEQYF
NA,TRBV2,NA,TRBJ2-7,TGTGCCAGCAGTGGTCTACAGAGCTCCTACGAGCAGTACTTC,CASSGLQSSYEQYF
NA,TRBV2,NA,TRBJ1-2,TGTGCCAGCAGTAAAAGGGGTAAGGGAGATGGCCACACCTTC,CASSKRGKGDGHTF
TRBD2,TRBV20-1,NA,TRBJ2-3,TGCAGTGCTCGACCTACTAGCGGGAGTAGAGATACGCAGTATTTT,CSARPTSGSRDTQYF
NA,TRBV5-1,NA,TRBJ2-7,TGCGCCAGCAGCTTTACCGGGACTGCACCCTACGAGCAGTACTTC,CASSFTGTAPYEQYF
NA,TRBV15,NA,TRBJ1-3,TGTGCCACCAGCAGAGATCGACAGGTCGGAGAGGGAAACACCATATATTTT,CATSRDRQVGEGNTIYF
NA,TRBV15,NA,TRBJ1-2,TGTGCCACCAGCAGAGATCTAACAGGGTACGGCTACACCTTC,CATSRDLTGYGYTF
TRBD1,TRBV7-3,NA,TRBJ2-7,TGTGCCAGCAGCGCGCGGACAGGCTACGAGCAGTACTTC,CASSARTGYEQYF
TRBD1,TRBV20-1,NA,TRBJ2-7,TGCAGTGCTAGACACACGGGACAGCCAAACTACGAGCAGTACTTC,CSARHTGQPNYEQYF